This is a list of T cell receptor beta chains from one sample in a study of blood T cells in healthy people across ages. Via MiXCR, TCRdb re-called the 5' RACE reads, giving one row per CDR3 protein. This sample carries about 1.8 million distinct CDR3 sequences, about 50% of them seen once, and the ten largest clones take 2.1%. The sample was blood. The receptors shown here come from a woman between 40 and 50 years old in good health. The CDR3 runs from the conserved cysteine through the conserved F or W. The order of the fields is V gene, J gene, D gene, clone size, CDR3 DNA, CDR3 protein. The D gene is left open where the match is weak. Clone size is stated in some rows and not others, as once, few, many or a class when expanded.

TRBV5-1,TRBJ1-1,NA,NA,TGCGCCAGCAGCTTACAAGACGGTGCGGAGGCTTTCTTT,CASSLQDGAEAFF
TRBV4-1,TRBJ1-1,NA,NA,TGCGCCAGCAGCCAAGATTGGGGGGGGAGCACTGAAGCTTTCTTT,CASSQDWGGSTEAFF
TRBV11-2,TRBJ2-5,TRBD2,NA,TGTGCCAGCAGCCCCGGGGGGGCTGGGCAGTACTTC,CASSPGGAGQYF
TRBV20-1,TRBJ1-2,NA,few,TGCAGTGCTAGAGCTGGCGGGTCGGGGGGCGGCTACACCTTC,CSARAGGSGGGYTF
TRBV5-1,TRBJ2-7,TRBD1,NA,TGCGCCAGCAGCGTTGACAGGGCCCACGAGCAGTACTTC,CASSVDRAHEQYF
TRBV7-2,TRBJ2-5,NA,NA,TGTGCCAGCAGCTTAGTAAAGGGGCTCTTCGAGACCCAGTACTTC,CASSLVKGLFETQYF
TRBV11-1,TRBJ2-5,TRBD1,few,TGTGCCAGCAGCTTTTTGGGACAGGGCCCCTCGGTGACCCAGTACTTC,CASSFLGQGPSVTQYF
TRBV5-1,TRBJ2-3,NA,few,TGCGCCAGCAGCAATGAACCGACAGGAAACACAGATACGCAGTATTTT,CASSNEPTGNTDTQYF
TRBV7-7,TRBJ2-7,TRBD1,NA,TGTGCTAGCAGCTTATTAGGGACAGACAATCCCTACGAGCAGTACTTC,CASSLLGTDNPYEQYF
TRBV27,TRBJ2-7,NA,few,TGTGCCAGCAGTTTCACCCCTTTCTACGAGCAGTACTTC,CASSFTPFYEQYF
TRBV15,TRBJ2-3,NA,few,TGTGCCACCAGCCACGTAGGGGCCACAGATACGCAGTATTTT,CATSHVGATDTQYF
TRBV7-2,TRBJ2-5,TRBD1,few,TGTGCCAGCAGCTCACCCCAGGGGGCTGTATGGGAGACCCAGTACTTC,CASSSPQGAVWETQYF
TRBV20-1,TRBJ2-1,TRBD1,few,TGCAGTGCTAGAATAGGCGGGGGACAGGGGGCGATTGGCATTCTTGAGCAGTTCTTC,CSARIGGGQGAIGILEQFF
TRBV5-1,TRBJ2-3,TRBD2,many,TGTGCCAGCAGCTTAACGGGGGGGACCACAGATACGCAGTATTTT,CASSLTGGTTDTQYF
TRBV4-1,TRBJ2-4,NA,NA,TGCGCCAGCAGCTCAGGGGCCCAAAGCATTCAGTACTTC,CASSSGAQSIQYF
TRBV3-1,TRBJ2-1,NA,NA,TGTGCCAGCAGCCAAGATGGGTTTCGGGGATACAATGAGCAGTTCTTC,CASSQDGFRGYNEQFF
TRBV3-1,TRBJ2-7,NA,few,TGTGCCAGCAGCCAAGTGCAGGTTTACTACGAGCAGTACTTC,CASSQVQVYYEQYF
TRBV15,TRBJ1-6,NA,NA,TGTGCCACCAGCAGAGATCCCAGGGTAGGAGGTAATTCACCCCTCCACTTT,CATSRDPRVGGNSPLHF
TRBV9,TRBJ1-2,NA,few,TGTGCCAGCAGCGCACACCGGGACGTGACTAACTATGGCTACACCTTC,CASSAHRDVTNYGYTF
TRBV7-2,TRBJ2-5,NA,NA,TGTGCCAGCAGCCGCGACGGGACTTTAAGACAAGAGACCCAGTACTTC,CASSRDGTLRQETQYF
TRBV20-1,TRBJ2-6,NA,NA,TGCAGTGCTTCCCGGACATTGACTGGGGCCAACGTCCTGACTTTC,CSASRTLTGANVLTF
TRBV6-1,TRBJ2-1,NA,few,TGTGCCAGCAGTGAAGTCCGGGGTACCTACAATGAGCAGTTCTTC,CASSEVRGTYNEQFF
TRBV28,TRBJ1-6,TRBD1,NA,TGTGCCAGCAGCCAGTGGGAGGGACAGGGGAGTTCACCCCTCCACTTT,CASSQWEGQGSSPLHF
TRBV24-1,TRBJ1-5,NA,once,TGTGCCACCAGTGATTTTGGAGGGACGCAGCCCCAGCATTTT,CATSDFGGTQPQHF
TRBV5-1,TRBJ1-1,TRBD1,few,TGCGCCAGCAGCTGGGACAGCGGGAACACTGAAGCTTTCTTT,CASSWDSGNTEAFF
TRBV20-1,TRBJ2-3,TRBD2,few,TGCAGTGCTAGAGATTTTCAGCGGGGGAGCCGCACAGATACGCAGTATTTT,CSARDFQRGSRTDTQYF
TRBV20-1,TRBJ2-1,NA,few,TGCAGTGTTCCCCGTCCGAACAATGAGCAGTTCTTC,CSVPRPNNEQFF
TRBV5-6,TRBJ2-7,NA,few,TGTGCCAGCAGCTTTGACGGTTACTACGAGCAGTACTTC,CASSFDGYYEQYF
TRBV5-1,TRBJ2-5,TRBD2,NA,TGCGCCAGCAGCTCTGGACTAGCAAGCGTCGGACAAGAGACCCAGTACTTC,CASSSGLASVGQETQYF
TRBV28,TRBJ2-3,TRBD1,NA,TGTGCCAGCAGTTACCCGACAGGGAAAACAGATACGCAGTATTTT,CASSYPTGKTDTQYF
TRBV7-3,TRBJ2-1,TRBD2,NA,TGTGCCAGCAGCTTCGGCGGGGGTGCCTGGAATGAGCAGTTCTTC,CASSFGGGAWNEQFF
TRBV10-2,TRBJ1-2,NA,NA,TGCGCCAGCAGTGAGTCGTTACAGGGTACATATGGCTACACCTTC,CASSESLQGTYGYTF
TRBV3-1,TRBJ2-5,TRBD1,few,TGTGCCAGCAGCCGGGACAGGGACGGGGAGACCCAGTACTTC,CASSRDRDGETQYF
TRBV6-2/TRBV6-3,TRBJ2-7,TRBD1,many,TGTGCCGGTAAGGGACAGAACTCCTACGAGCAGTACTTC,CAGKGQNSYEQYF